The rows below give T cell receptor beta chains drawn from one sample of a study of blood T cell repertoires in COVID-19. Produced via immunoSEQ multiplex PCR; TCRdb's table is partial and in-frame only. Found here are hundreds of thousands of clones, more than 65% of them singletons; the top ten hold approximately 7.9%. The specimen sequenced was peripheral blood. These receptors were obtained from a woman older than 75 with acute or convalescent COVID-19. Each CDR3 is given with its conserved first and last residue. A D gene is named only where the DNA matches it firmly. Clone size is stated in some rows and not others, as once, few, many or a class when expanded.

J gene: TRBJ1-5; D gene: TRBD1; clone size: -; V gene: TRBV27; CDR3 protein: CASSLSIGTGYNQPQHF; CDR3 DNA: TGTGCCAGCAGTTTATCGATTGGGACAGGGTACAATCAGCCCCAGCATTTT
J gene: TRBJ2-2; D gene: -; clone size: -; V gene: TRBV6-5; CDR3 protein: CASSYREITGELFF; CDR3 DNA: TGTGCCAGCAGTTACAGGGAGATCACCGGGGAGCTGTTTTTT
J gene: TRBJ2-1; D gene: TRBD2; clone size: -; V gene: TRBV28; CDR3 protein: CASSEPTSGSLYEQFF; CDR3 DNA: TGTGCCAGCAGTGAACCCACTAGCGGGAGTCTCTATGAGCAGTTCTTC
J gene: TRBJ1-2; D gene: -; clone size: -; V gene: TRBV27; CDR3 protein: CASSLRESYGYTF; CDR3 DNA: TGTGCCAGCAGTTTAAGGGAGTCCTATGGCTACACCTTC
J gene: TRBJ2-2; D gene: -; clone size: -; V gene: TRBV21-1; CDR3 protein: CASSKQTRTGPFADTGELFF; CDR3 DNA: TGTGCCAGCAGCAAGCAAACCCGGACAGGCCCTTTTGCGGACACCGGGGAGCTGTTTTTT
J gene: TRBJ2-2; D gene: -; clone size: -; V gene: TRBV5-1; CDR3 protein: CASSILGRLQNTGELFF; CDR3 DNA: TGCGCCAGCAGCATACTAGGGAGACTACAGAACACCGGGGAGCTGTTTTTT
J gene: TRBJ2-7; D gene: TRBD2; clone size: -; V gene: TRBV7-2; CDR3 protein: CASSQGGGGTPYEQYF; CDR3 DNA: TGTGCCAGCAGCCAGGGTGGCGGGGGGACACCCTACGAGCAGTACTTC
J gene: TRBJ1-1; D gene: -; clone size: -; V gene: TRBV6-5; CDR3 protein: CASSSSYGTEAFF; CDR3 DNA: TGTGCCAGCAGTTCCTCCTATGGCACTGAAGCTTTCTTT
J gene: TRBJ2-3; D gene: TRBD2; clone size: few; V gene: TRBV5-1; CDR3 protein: CASSPGDYYTDTQYF; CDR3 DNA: TGCGCCAGCAGCCCCGGGGACTATTACACAGATACGCAGTATTTT
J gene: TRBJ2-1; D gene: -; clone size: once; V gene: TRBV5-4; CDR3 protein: CASSLRLASYNEQFF; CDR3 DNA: TGTGCCAGCAGCTTAAGGCTAGCCTCCTACAATGAGCAGTTCTTC
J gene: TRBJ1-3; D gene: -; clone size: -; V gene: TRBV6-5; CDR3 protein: CASSGLGSGNTIYF; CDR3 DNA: TGTGCCAGCAGCGGGTTGGGCTCTGGAAACACCATATATTTT
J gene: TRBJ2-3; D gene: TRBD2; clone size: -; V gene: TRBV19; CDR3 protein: CASSIAGGGTDTQYF; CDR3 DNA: TGTGCCAGTAGTATAGCGGGGGGGGGCACAGATACGCAGTATTTT
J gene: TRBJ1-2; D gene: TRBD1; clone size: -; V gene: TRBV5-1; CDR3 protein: CASSSGDSYGYTF; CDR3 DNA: TGCGCCAGCAGCTCCGGGGACAGTTATGGCTACACCTTC
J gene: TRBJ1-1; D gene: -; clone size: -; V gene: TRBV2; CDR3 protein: CASSENLGASTEAFF; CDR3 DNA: TGTGCCAGCAGTGAAAATCTTGGAGCTAGTACTGAAGCTTTCTTT
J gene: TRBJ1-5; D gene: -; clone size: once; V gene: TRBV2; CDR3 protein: CASTREGSSNQPQHF; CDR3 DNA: TGTGCCAGCACACGGGAGGGATCGAGCAATCAGCCCCAGCATTTT
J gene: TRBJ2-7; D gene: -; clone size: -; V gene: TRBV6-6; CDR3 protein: CASSTGQTLSSYEQYF; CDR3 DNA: TGTGCCAGCAGTACCGGACAGACACTTAGCTCCTACGAGCAGTACTTC
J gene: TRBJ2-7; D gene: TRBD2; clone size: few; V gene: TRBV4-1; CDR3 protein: CASSQEASGRYGEQYF; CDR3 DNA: TGCGCCAGCAGCCAAGAAGCTAGCGGGAGGTACGGAGAGCAGTACTTC
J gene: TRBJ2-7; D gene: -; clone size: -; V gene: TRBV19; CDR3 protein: CASTVTWDTAYEQYF; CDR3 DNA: TGTGCCAGTACCGTTACCTGGGACACCGCCTACGAGCAGTACTTC
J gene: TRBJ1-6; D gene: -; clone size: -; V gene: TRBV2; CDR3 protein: CASSEQGRSSYNSPLHF; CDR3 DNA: TGTGCCAGCAGTGAGCAGGGTAGGAGCTCCTATAATTCACCCCTCCACTTT
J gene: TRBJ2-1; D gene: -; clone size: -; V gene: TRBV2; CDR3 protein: CASSDGGGSYNEQFF; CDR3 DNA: TGTGCCAGCAGTGATGGGGGAGGCTCCTACAATGAGCAGTTCTTC
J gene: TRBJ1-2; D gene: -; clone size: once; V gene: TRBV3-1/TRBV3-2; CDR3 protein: CASSQSGSYGYTF; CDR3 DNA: TGTGCCAGCAGTCAGAGCGGGTCCTATGGCTACACCTTC
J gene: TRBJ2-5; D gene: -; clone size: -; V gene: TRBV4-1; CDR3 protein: CASSQDLAGETQYF; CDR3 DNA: TGCGCCAGCAGCCAAGATTTGGCGGGAGAGACCCAGTACTTC
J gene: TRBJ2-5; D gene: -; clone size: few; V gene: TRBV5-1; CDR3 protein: CASSGERGSQETQYF; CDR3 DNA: TGCGCCAGCAGCGGGGAGCGCGGCTCTCAAGAGACCCAGTACTTC
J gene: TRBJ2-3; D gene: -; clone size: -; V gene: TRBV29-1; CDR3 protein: CSVLLPPTTDTQYF; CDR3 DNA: TGCAGCGTCCTACTTCCCCCTACCACAGATACGCAGTATTTT
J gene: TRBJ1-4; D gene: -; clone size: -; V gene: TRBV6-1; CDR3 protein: CASSENRGGSEKLFF; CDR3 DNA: TGTGCCAGCAGTGAAAACCGGGGAGGAAGTGAAAAACTGTTTTTT
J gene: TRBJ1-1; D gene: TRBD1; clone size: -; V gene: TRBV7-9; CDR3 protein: CASSPTGTGTEAFF; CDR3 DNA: TGTGCCAGCAGTCCGACAGGGACGGGCACTGAAGCTTTCTTT
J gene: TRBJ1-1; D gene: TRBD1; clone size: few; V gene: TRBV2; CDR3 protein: CASSEGDRGSTEAFF; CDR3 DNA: TGTGCCAGCAGTGAAGGGGACAGGGGTTCGACTGAAGCTTTCTTT
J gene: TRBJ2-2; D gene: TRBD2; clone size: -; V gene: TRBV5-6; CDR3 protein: CASSLMREANTGELFF; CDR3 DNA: TGTGCCAGCAGCTTGATGCGGGAGGCGAACACCGGGGAGCTGTTTTTT
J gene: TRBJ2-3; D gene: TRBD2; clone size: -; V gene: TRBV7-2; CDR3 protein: CASSRSGGGTDTQYF; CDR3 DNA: TGTGCCAGCAGCCGTAGCGGGGGTGGCACAGATACGCAGTATTTT
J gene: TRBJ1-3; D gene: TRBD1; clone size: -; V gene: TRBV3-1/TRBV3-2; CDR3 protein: CASSPGQGSSGNTIYF; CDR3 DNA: TGTGCCAGCAGCCCGGGACAGGGTAGCTCTGGAAACACCATATATTTT
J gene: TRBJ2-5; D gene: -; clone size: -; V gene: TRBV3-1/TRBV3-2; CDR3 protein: CASSPGPAETQYF; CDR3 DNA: TGTGCCAGCAGCCCAGGGCCCGCAGAGACCCAGTACTTC
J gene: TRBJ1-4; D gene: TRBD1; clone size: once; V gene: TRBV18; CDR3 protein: CASSRNAGTGINEKLFF; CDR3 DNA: TGTGCCAGCTCACGGAACGCCGGGACAGGGATAAATGAAAAACTGTTTTTT
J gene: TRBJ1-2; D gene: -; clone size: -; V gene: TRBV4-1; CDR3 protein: CASSQDPFNYGYTF; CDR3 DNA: TGCGCCAGCAGCCAAGATCCTTTTAACTATGGCTACACCTTC
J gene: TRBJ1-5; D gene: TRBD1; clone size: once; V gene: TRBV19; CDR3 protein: CASSLTGGSQPQHF; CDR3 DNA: TGTGCCAGTAGTCTAACAGGGGGCAGTCAGCCCCAGCATTTT
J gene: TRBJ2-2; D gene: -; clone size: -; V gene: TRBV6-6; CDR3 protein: CASSYSATGELFF; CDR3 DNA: TGTGCCAGCAGTTACTCAGCCACCGGGGAGCTGTTTTTT
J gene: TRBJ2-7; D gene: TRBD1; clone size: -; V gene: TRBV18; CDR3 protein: CASSPAGQGARGEQYF; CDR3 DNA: TGTGCCAGCTCACCCGCGGGACAGGGGGCGCGCGGCGAGCAGTACTTC
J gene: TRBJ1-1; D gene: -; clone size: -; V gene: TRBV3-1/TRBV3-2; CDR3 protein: CASSSTGNTEAFF; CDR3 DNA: TGTGCCAGCAGCTCGACAGGGAACACTGAAGCTTTCTTT
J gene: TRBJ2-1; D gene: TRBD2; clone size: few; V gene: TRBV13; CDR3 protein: CASSLSLAGGLRSYNEQFF; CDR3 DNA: TGTGCCAGCAGCTTATCCCTAGCGGGAGGTCTAAGGTCCTACAATGAGCAGTTCTTC
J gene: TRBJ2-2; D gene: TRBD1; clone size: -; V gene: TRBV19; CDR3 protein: CASSSPGGQGNTGELFF; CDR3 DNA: TGTGCCAGTAGTAGCCCTGGGGGACAGGGTAACACCGGGGAGCTGTTTTTT
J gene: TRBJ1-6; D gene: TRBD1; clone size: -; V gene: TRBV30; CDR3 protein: CAWSPGQVVSPLHF; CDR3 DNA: TGTGCCTGGAGTCCGGGACAGGTGGTTTCACCCCTCCACTTT
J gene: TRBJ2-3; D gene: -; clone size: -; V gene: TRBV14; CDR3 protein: CASSQVGSTDTQYF; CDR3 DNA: TGTGCCAGCAGCCAAGTCGGGAGTACAGATACGCAGTATTTT
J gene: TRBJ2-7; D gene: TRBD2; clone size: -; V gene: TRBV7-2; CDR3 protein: CASSQGTSGRSYEQYF; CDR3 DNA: TGTGCCAGCAGCCAGGGGACTAGCGGGAGATCGTACGAGCAGTACTTC
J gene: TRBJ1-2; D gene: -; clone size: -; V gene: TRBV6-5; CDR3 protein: CASRTEIFYGYTF; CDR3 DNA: TGTGCCAGCAGGACAGAAATTTTCTATGGCTACACCTTC
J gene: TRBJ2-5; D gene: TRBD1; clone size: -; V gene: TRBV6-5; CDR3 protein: CASRDRDSQETQYF; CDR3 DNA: TGTGCCAGCAGGGACCGGGACAGTCAAGAGACCCAGTACTTC
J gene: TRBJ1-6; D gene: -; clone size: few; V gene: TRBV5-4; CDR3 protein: CASRNQGPGNSPLHF; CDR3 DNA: TGTGCCAGCAGAAATCAGGGGCCTGGAAATTCACCCCTCCACTTT
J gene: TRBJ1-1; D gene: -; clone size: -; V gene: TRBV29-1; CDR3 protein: CSVELTASSEAFF; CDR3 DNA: TGCAGCGTAGAACTTACAGCCTCCTCTGAAGCTTTCTTT
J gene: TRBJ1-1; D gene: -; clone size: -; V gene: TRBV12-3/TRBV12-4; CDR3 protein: CASSFQYTEAFF; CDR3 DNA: TGTGCCAGCAGTTTTCAGTACACTGAAGCTTTCTTT
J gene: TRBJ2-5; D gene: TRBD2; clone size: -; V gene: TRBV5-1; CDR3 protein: CASSLIAGEGETQYF; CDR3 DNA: TGCGCCAGCAGCTTGATAGCGGGAGAAGGAGAGACCCAGTACTTC
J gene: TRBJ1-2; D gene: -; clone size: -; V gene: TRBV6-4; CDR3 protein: CASRGTAAHYGYTF; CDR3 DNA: TGTGCCAGCCGGGGGACGGCGGCGCACTATGGCTACACCTTC
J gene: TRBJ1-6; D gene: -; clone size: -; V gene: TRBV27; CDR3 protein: CASTNRDSPLHF; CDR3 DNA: TGTGCCAGCACCAACAGGGACTCACCCCTCCACTTT
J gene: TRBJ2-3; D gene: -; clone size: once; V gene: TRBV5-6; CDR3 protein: CASTRSTEVPSADTQYF; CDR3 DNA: TGTGCCAGCACCCGTTCGACCGAGGTACCTAGCGCAGATACGCAGTATTTT
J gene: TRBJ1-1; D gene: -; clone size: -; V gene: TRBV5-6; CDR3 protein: CASSPLGGTEAFF; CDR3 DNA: TGTGCCAGCAGCCCCTTGGGGGGCACTGAAGCTTTCTTT
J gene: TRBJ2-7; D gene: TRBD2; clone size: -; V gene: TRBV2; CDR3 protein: CASTEEGLAGTEQYF; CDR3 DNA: TGTGCCAGCACCGAAGAGGGCCTAGCGGGAACCGAGCAGTACTTC